This T cell receptor beta chain was sequenced in a study of blood T cell repertoires in COVID-19. Study details: Researchers got acute and convalescent COVID-19 samples from the United States, Italy and Spain.

Participants reported their clinical history, and cohort assignment relied on those reports. Authors' data handling: Estimation of nucleated cell counts relied on the amplification of reference gene primers. Method: immunoSEQ multiplex PCR; TCRdb's copy keeps in-frame clones and lacks some. For V, J and clone size, that table is used; D and trimming come from the DNA. The table has about 200,000 clones, roughly 91% seen once. V was clipped by 0 bases and J by 8 bases; unmatched bases: 7. CDR3 length equals 15 residues. Germline-derived CDR1 and CDR2 are SGDLS and YYNGEE. The chain uses TRBV9 and TRBJ2-1; 8 bases are shared with TRBD1. The sequencing sample was made of PBMCs or T cells enriched from blood (not recorded which). This clonotype was obtained from a woman in her thirties with acute COVID-19. The CDR3, as DNA: TGTGCCAGCAGCGTAGCGACAGGGGTTCTCTATGAGCAGTTCTTC. It codes for CASSVATGVLYEQFF.